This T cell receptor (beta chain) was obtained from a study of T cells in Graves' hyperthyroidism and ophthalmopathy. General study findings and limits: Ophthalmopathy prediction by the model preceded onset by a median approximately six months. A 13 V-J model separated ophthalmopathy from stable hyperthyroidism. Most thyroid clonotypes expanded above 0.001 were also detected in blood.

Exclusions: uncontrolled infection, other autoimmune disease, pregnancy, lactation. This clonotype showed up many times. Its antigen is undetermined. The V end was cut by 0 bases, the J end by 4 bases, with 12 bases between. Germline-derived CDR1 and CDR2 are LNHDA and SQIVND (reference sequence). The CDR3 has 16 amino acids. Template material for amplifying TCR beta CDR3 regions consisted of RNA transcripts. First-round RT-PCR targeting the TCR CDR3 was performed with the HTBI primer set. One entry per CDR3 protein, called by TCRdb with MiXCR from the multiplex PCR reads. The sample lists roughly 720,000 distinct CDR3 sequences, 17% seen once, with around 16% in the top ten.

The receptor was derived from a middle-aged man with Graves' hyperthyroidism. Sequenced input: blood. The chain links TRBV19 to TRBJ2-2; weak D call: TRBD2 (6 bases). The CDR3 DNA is TGTGCCAGTAGTATAGACTACCTTAGCGGCACCGGGGAGCTGTTTTTT. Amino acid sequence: CASSIDYLSGTGELFF. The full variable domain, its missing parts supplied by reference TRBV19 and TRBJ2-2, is DGGITQSPKYLFRKEGQNVTLSCEQNLNHDAMYWYRQDPGQGLRLIYYSQIVNDFQKGDIAEGYSVSREKKESFPLTVTSAQKNPTAFYLCASSIDYLSGTGELFFGEGSRLTVL.